The present T cell receptor beta chain was sequenced within a study of T cell repertoires in aging, cancer and after chemotherapy. The overall study: About 10 million TCR reads made up the full dataset.

Amplification of TCR beta used genomic DNA extracted from peripheral blood. Rearranged V-D-J TRB sequences were amplified with a mixed TRB-A/B primer pool. From the multiplex PCR reads, TCRdb called clonotypes with MiXCR, one entry per CDR3 protein. The sample yields around 3,000 distinct CDR3 sequences, approximately 20% seen once. General study points: The repertoire data cannot show anything about immunological memory following chemotherapy. In healthy donors, age-related TCR diversity loss mainly reflected lost richness. Compared with age-matched healthy donors, untreated hematological or solid cancer patients showed higher blood TCR clonality.

By share, this clonotype ranks as medium-sized. Its antigen is not known. The CDR3 consists of 15 residues. Germline CDR1 and CDR2: MNHEY and SVGEGT. V lost 1 base to trimming and J lost 5 bases, with 14 bases between them. The sequenced material came from blood. This chain uses TRBV6-2 or TRBV6-3 with TRBJ1-2, with D perhaps matching TRBD1 (6 bases). The receptor was derived from a human donor with a solid tumor. CDR3 sequence: CASSYLGARSYGYTF. CDR3 coding DNA: TGTGCCAGCAGTTACTTGGGGGCGCGGAGTTATGGCTACACCTTC.